This T cell receptor (beta chain) was sequenced in a study of beta chain features in type 1 diabetes. This clone was detected a few times. Antigen: not known. Study outcomes and limitations: Patients with Type 1 diabetes showed moderately but significantly shorter TCRB CDR3s in all four CD4+ subsets.

The isolated RNA, all of it, was reverse transcribed, so expressed TCRB transcripts were what got sequenced. Clones were read by immunoSEQ multiplex PCR, and TCRdb kept only the in-frame ones, dropping some. This sample carries hundreds of thousands of clones, 15% to 19% of them seen once, and the ten largest clones take approximately 0.099%. CD45RO/CCR7/CD25/CD127/CD95/CD27 separated CD4+ naive, central memory, regulatory and stem cell-like memory cells by sorting. All sorted populations exceeded 98% purity. The germline V gene encodes CDR1 MNHNY and CDR2 SVGAGI (reference sequence). V lost 5 bases, J lost 4 bases, and 7 bases stayed unmatched. The CDR3 covers 15 residues.

The chain joins TRBV6-6 to TRBJ2-1; 8 nucleotides line up with TRBD2. This TCR came from a young man in good health. What was sequenced was naive CD4+ T cells from blood. The CDR3 here is CASSGTGGKYNEQFF. DNA of the CDR3: TGTGCCAGCAGTGGGACGGGAGGGAAGTACAATGAGCAGTTCTTC.